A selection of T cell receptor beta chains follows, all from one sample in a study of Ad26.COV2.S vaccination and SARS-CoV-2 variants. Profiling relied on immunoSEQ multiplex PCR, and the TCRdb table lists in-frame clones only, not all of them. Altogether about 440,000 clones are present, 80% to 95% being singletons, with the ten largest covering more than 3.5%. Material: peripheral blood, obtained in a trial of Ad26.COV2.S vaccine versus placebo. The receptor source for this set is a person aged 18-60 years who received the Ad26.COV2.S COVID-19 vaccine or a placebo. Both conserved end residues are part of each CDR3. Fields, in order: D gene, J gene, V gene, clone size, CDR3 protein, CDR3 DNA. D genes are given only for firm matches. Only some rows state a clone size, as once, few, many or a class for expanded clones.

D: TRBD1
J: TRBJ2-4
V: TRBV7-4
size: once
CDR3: CASSLAEDRGAKNIQYF
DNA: TGTGCCAGCAGCTTAGCCGAGGACAGGGGAGCCAAAAACATTCAGTACTTC

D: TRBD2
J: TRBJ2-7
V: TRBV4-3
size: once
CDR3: CASSQDRAGGTSYEQYF
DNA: TGCGCCAGCAGCCAAGATAGGGCGGGAGGGACTTCCTACGAGCAGTACTTC

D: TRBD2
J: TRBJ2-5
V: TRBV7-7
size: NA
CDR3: CASSLAGWTSGTYQYF
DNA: TGTGCTAGCAGCTTAGCGGGTTGGACTAGCGGAACGTACCAGTACTTC

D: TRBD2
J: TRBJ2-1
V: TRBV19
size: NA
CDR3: CASSILAGGPDNEQFF
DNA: TGTGCCAGTAGTATTTTAGCGGGAGGGCCGGACAATGAGCAGTTCTTC

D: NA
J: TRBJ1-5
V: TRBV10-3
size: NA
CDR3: CAIGQSAQPQHF
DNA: TGTGCCATTGGACAAAGCGCTCAGCCCCAGCATTTT

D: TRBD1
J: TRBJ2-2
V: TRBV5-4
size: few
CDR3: CASTFGTGAYTGELFF
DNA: TGTGCCAGCACCTTCGGGACAGGGGCCTACACCGGGGAGCTGTTTTTT

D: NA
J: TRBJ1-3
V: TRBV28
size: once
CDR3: CASSFSMAEGTSGNTIYF
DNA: TGTGCCAGCAGTTTTAGTATGGCGGAAGGGACCTCTGGAAACACCATATATTTT

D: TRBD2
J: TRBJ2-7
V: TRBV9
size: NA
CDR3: CASSATPLAAGSYEQYF
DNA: TGTGCCAGCAGCGCCACCCCACTAGCGGCCGGCTCCTACGAGCAGTACTTC

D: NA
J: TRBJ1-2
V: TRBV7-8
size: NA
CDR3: CASSLGGPGYGYTF
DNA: TGTGCCAGCAGCTTAGGGGGGCCAGGCTATGGCTACACCTTC

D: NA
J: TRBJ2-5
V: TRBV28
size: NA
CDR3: CASRGGDGDRKTQYF
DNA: TGTGCTTCAAGGGGAGGTGACGGCGACAGAAAGACCCAGTACTTC

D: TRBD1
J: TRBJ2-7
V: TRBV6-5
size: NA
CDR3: CASSSRDRGYEQYF
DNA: TGTGCCAGCAGTTCACGGGACAGGGGGTACGAGCAGTACTTC

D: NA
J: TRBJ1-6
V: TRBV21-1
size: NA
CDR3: CASSLNPGLDNSPLHF
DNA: TGTGCCAGCAGTCTCAATCCGGGCCTTGATAATTCACCCCTCCACTTT

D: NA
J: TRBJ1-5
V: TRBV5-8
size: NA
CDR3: CASSPFNQPQHF
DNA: TGTGCCAGCAGCCCATTCAATCAGCCCCAGCATTTT

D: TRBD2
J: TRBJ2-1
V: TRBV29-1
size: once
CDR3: CSGRLAGGPYNEQFF
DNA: TGCAGCGGAAGACTAGCGGGAGGGCCCTACAATGAGCAGTTCTTC

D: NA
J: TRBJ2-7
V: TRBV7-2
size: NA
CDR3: CASSFQGLGEQYF
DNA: TGTGCCAGCAGCTTTCAGGGTTTGGGCGAGCAGTACTTC

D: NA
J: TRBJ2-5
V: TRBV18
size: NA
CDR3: CASSPPTAQETQYF
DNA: TGTGCCAGCTCACCACCCACGGCCCAAGAGACCCAGTACTTC

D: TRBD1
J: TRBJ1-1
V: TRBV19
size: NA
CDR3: CASSKQGPEAFF
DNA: TGTGCCAGTAGTAAACAGGGGCCTGAAGCTTTCTTT

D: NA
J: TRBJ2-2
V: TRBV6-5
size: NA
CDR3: CASNTGELFF
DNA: TGTGCCAGTAACACCGGGGAGCTGTTTTTT

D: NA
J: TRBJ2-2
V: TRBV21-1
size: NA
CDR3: CASPGLAGTGELFF
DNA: TGTGCCAGCCCGGGACTAGCGGGGACCGGGGAGCTGTTTTTT

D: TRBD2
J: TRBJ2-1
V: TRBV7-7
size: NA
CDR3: CASRPAGADNEQFF
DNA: TGTGCCAGCAGACCAGCGGGAGCCGACAATGAGCAGTTCTTC

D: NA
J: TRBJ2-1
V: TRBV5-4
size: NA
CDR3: CASSFPTRETFF
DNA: TGTGCCAGCAGCTTCCCGACTAGAGAGACGTTCTTC

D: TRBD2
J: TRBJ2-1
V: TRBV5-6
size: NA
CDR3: CASSLVAGVGNEQFF
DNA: TGTGCCAGCAGCTTGGTAGCGGGAGTTGGTAATGAGCAGTTCTTC

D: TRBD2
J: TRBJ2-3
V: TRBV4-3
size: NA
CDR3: CASSPRASGGTDTQYF
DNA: TGCGCCAGCAGCCCCCGGGCTAGCGGAGGCACAGATACGCAGTATTTT

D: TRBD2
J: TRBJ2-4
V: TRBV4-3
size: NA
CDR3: CASSQGTREGVQAKNIQYF
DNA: TGCGCCAGCAGCCAAGGGACGCGGGAGGGCGTCCAGGCCAAAAACATTCAGTACTTC

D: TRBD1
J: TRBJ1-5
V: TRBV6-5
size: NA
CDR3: CASSPGQGTQPQHF
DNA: TGTGCCAGCAGTCCGGGACAGGGGACTCAGCCCCAGCATTTT

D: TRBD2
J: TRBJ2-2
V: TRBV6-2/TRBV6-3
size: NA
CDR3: CASSYRIGGWTGELFF
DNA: TGTGCCAGCAGTTACCGCATCGGGGGGTGGACCGGGGAGCTGTTTTTT

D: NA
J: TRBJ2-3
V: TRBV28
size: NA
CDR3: CASSVDTQYF
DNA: TGTGCCAGCAGTGTAGATACGCAGTATTTT

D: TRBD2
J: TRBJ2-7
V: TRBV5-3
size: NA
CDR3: CATQGSGSYEQYF
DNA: TGTGCCACCCAGGGTAGCGGGTCCTACGAGCAGTACTTC

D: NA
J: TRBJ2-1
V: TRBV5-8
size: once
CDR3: CASSLGAEWGSYNEQFF
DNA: TGTGCCAGCAGCTTGGGGGCTGAGTGGGGATCCTACAATGAGCAGTTCTTC

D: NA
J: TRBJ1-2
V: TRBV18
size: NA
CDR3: CASSAAGDYGYTF
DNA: TGTGCCAGCTCCGCGGCTGGCGACTATGGCTACACCTTC

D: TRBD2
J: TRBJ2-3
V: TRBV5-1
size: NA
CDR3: CASSLGGRYTDTQYF
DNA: TGCGCCAGCAGCTTAGGCGGGAGGTATACAGATACGCAGTATTTT

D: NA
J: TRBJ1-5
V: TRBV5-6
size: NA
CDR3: CASSFNNEPQHF
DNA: TGTGCCAGCAGCTTTAATAATGAGCCCCAGCATTTT

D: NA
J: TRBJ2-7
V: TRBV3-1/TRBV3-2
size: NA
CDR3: CASSQRTAGVLYF
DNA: TGTGCCAGCAGTCAACGGACTGCAGGGGTTTTGTACTTC